This TCR beta chain is from a study of T cell responses to AZD1222 COVID-19 vaccine. Study conclusions and caveats: Of spike-specific TCRs, nearly half reportedly target regions left unmutated in variants. Without day 14 samples, only post-peak T cell repertoires were studied.

Germline V gene data show CDR1 as SGHTS and CDR2 as YDEGEE. V was pared by 3 bases and J by 6 bases, with 12 bases between. The CDR3 extends over 13 amino acids. The data were produced by immunoSEQ multiplex PCR, yet TCRdb's version contains in-frame clones alone and is incomplete. Of over 150,000 clones detected, roughly 90% appear once; the ten largest clones hold about 4.3%. As concerns this clone: The antigen remains undetermined.

The chain couples TRBV5-8 to TRBJ1-1, with D possibly TRBD1 on 5 matching bases. The sequence was collected from an adult who received the AZD1222 COVID-19 vaccine. The material sequenced was peripheral blood, taken 28 days after the second AZD1222 dose. The CDR3 DNA reads TGTGCCAGCAGCTCCAGGGATGTTGCTGAAGCTTTCTTT. Protein: CASSSRDVAEAFF.